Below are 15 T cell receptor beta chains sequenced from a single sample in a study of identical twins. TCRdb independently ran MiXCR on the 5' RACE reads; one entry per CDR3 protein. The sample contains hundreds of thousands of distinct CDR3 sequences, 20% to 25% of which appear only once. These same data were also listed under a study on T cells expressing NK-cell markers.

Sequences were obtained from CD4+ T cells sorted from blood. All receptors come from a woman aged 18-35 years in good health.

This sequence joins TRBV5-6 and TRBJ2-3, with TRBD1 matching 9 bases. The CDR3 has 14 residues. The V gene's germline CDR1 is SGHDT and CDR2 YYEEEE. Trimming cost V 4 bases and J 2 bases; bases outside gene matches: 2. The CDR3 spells CASSKQGATDTQYF. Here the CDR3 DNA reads TGTGCCAGCAGCAAACAGGGGGCCACAGATACGCAGTATTTT. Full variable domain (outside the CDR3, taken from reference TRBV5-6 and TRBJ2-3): DAGVTQSPTHLIKTRGQQVTLRCSPKSGHDTVSWYQQALGQGPQFIFQYYEEEERQRGNFPDRFSGHQFPNYSSELNVNALLLGDSALYLCASSKQGATDTQYFGPGTRLTVL.

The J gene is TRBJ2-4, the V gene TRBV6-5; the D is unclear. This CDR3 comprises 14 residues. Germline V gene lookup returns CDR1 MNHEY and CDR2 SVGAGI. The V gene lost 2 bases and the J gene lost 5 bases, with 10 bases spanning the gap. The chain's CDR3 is CASSYQRPENIQYF. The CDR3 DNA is TGTGCCAGCAGTTACCAGCGCCCGGAAAACATTCAGTACTTC.

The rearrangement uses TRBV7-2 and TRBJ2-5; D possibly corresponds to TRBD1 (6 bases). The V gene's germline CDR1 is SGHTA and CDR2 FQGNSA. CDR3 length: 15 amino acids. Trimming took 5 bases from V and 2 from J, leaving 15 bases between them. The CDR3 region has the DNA TGTGCCAGCAGCGACATTTGGACAGTTCAAGAGACCCAGTACTTC. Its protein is CASSDIWTVQETQYF. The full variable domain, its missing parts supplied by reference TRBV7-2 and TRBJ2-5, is GAGVSQSPSNKVTEKGKDVELRCDPISGHTALYWYRQSLGQGLEFLIYFQGNSAPDKSGLPSDRFSAERTGGSVSTLTIQRTQQEDSAVYLCASSDIWTVQETQYFGPGTRLLVL.

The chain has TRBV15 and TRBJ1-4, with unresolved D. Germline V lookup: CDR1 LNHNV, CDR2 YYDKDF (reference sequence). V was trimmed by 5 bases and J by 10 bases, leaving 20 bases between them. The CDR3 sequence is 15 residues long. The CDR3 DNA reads TGTGCCACCAGCGACCCCCGACCTGGCGACGGAAAACTGTTTTTT. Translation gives CATSDPRPGDGKLFF.

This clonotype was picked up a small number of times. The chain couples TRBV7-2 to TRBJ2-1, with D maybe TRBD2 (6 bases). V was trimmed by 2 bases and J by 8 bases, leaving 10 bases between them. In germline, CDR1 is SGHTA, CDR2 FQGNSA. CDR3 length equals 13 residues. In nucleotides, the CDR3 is TGTGCCAGCAGCTTAAGTCGGGACTATGAGCAGTTCTTC. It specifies CASSLSRDYEQFF.

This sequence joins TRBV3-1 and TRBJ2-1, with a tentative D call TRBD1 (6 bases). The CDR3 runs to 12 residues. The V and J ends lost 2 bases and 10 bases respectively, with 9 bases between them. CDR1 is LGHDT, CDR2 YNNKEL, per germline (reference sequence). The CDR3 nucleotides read TGTGCCAGCAGCCAAAATCAGGGGGAGCAGTTCTTC. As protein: CASSQNQGEQFF.

This CDR3 reads CASTRQGGGEQYF. The CDR3 DNA follows: TGTGCCAGCACCCGACAGGGGGGAGGCGAGCAGTACTTC. This chain uses TRBV5-6 with TRBJ2-7; 9 bases match TRBD1. CDR1 is SGHDT and CDR2 is YYEEEE in the germline V gene. CDR3 length: 13 amino acids. The V gene end was trimmed by 6 bases and the J gene end by 6 bases; junction bases not matched to a gene: 7.

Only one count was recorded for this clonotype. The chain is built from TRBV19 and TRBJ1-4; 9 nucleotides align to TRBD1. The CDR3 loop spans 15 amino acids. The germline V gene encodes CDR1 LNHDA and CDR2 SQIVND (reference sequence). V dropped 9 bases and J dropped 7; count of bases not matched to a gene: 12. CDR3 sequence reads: CASHHSGTGFEKLFF. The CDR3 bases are TGTGCCAGCCACCATTCCGGGACAGGGTTTGAAAAACTGTTTTTT.

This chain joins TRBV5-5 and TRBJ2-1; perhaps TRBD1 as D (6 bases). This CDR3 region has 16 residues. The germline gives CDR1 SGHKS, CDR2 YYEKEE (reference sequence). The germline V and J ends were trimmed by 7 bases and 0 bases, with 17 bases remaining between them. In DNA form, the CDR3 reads TGTGCCAGCTACTCCAGGGGTGCCATCTCCTACAATGAGCAGTTCTTC. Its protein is CASYSRGAISYNEQFF.

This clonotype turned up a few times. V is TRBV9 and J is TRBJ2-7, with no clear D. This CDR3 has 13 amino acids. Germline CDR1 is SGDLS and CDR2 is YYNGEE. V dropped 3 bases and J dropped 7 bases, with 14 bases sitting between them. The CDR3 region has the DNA TGTGCCAGCAGCGCTTTTCCGGGTCGGGAGCAGTACTTC. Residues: CASSAFPGREQYF.

CDR3 DNA sequence: TGTGCCAGCAGCCAAGAGTCTGCGGGGGGCAATGAGCAGTTCTTC. Protein: CASSQESAGGNEQFF. This chain uses TRBV3-1 with TRBJ2-1, with 8 bases identical to TRBD2. Germline-derived CDR1 and CDR2 are LGHDT and YNNKEL (reference sequence). J was trimmed by 6 bases and V by 0 bases; bases with no gene match: 4. The CDR3 contains 15 residues.

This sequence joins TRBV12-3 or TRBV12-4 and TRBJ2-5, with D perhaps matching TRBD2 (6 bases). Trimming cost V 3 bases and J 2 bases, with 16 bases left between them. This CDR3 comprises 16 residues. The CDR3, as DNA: TGTGCCAGCAGTTTTTCTTGGGCGGGAAAGCAAGAGACCCAGTACTTC. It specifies CASSFSWAGKQETQYF.

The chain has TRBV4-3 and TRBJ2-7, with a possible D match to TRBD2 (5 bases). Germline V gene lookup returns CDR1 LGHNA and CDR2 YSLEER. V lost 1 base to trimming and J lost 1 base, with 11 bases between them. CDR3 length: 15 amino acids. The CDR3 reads CASSQAARASYEQYF. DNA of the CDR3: TGCGCCAGCAGCCAAGCCGCGCGGGCGTCCTACGAGCAGTACTTC.

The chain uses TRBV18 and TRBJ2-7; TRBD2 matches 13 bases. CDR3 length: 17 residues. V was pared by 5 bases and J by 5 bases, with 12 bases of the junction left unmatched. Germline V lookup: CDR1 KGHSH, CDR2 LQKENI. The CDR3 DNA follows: TGTGCCAGCTCATTTGCCGGGACTAGCGGGATCCTAAACGAGCAGTACTTC. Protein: CASSFAGTSGILNEQYF.

The CDR3 sequence is CSARRRTGGRETQYF. The CDR3 DNA sequence: TGCAGTGCTAGGAGGAGGACGGGGGGGCGAGAGACCCAGTACTTC. The chain employs TRBV20-1 and TRBJ2-5, with TRBD2 matching over 8 bases. Germline V lookup: CDR1 DFQATT, CDR2 SNEGSKA (reference sequence). The CDR3 totals 15 residues. Germline trimming cut 3 bases from V and 4 bases from J; bases unmatched to any gene: 10.